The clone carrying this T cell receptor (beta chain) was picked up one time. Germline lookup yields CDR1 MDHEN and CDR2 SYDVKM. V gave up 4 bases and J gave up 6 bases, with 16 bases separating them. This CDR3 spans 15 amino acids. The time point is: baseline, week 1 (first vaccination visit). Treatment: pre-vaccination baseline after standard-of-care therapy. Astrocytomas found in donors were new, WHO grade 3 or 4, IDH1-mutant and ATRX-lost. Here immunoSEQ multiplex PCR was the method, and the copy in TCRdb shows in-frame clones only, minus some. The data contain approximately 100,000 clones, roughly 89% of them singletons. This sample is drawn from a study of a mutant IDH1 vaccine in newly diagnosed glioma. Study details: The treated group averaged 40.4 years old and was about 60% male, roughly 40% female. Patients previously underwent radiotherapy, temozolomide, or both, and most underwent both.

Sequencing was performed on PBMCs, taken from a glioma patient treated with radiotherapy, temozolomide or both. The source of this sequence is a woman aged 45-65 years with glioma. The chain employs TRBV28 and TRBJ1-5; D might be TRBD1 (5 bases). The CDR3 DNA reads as TGTGCCAGCAGTTCCGCCCTCTTCCAGGGTCAGCCCCAGCATTTT. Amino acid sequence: CASSSALFQGQPQHF. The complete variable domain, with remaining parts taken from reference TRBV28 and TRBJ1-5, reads DVKVTQSSRYLVKRTGEKVFLECVQDMDHENMFWYRQDPGLGLRLIYFSYDVKMKEKGDIPEGYSVSREKKERFSLILESASTNQTSMYLCASSSALFQGQPQHFGDGTRLSIL.